Reported below is one T cell receptor (beta chain). Its cognate antigen is unknown. Sequenced by immunoSEQ multiplex PCR; TCRdb stores in-frame clones only, minus some. The table shows more than 110,000 clones, with 84% occurring only once. This sample stems from a study of cytomegalovirus exposure and HLA in healthy donors. Study-wide background: Both the 120 validation repertoires and the approximately 640 first-cohort repertoires used the same platform, as reported by a later analysis. Broader study findings: CMV antigen specificity was confirmed in vitro for a few CMV-associated chains.

The CDR3 covers 16 residues. The germline V gene has CDR1 LGHNA and CDR2 YNFKEQ. Trimming removed 4 bases at V and 0 bases at J, with 13 bases between. The receptor's source is a woman aged 25 to 45 in good health and CMV-seronegative. What was sequenced was PBMCs. The rearrangement links TRBV4-2 to TRBJ1-5; D not certain. CDR3 residues: CASSLGPAGSNQPQHF. In nucleotides, the CDR3 is TGTGCCAGCAGCCTGGGCCCCGCGGGTAGCAATCAGCCCCAGCATTTT.